The T cell receptor beta chain described here comes from a study of T cell responses to AZD1222 COVID-19 vaccine. Regarding this clone: Its antigen is unknown.

Study-level points and caveats: Clonal diversity was possibly underestimated, and white British individuals and females predominated among donors. Spike-wide vaccine-associated CD4 TCRs dominated at 160-218 and 743-854.

The germline gives CDR1 SGHTA, CDR2 FQGNSA. With V trimmed by 4 bases and J by 3 bases, 10 bases remained unmatched. The CDR3 totals 17 residues. Generated by immunoSEQ multiplex PCR, the TCRdb table keeps only in-frame clones and is missing some. The sample has fewer than 150,000 clones; about nine tenths are singletons. The V call is TRBV7-2, the J call TRBJ1-5; 9 nucleotides match TRBD1. Sample: peripheral blood, taken on day 0 of AZD1222 vaccination. The clonotype originates from an adult in good health. The CDR3 DNA reads as TGTGCCAGCAGCTCACCCCCCGGACAGGGGTTCAATCAGCCCCAGCATTTT. Its translation: CASSSPPGQGFNQPQHF.